The rows below give T cell receptor beta chains drawn from one sample of a study of T cell responses to AZD1222 COVID-19 vaccine. Produced via immunoSEQ multiplex PCR; TCRdb's table is partial and in-frame only. The table records 90,000 to 100,000 clones, about 88% of them present only once. The sequenced sample was peripheral blood, obtained on day 0 of AZD1222 vaccination. The receptor set was obtained from an adult in good health. The CDR3 runs from the conserved cysteine through the conserved F or W. Each record gives: V gene, D gene, clone size, CDR3 length, J gene, CDR3 protein, CDR3 DNA. The D gene is left open where the match is weak. The size of a clone is reported for some rows only, either as once, few or many, or as a class for expanded clones.

>TRBV5-1|.|.|14|TRBJ1-4
CASSQGRVDPQLFF
TGCGCCAGCAGCCAGGGAAGGGTAGACCCGCAACTGTTTTTT
>TRBV30|.|.|14|TRBJ1-3
CAWSVGYAGNTIYF
TGTGCCTGGAGTGTTGGCTATGCTGGAAACACCATATATTTT
>TRBV6-6|TRBD2|.|16|TRBJ2-7
CASSRIFGTSGGEQYF
TGTGCCAGCAGCCGCATCTTCGGGACTAGCGGAGGTGAGCAGTACTTC
>TRBV7-9|.|.|14|TRBJ1-1
CASSLGLPNTEAFF
TGTGCCAGCAGCTTAGGACTCCCGAACACTGAAGCTTTCTTT
>TRBV6-5|.|.|13|TRBJ1-5
CASSYGGYQPQHF
TGTGCCAGCAGTTACGGGGGATATCAGCCCCAGCATTTT
>TRBV3-1/TRBV3-2|TRBD1|.|15|TRBJ2-7
CASSRTTTGGHEQYF
TGTGCCAGCAGCCGTACAACTACAGGGGGCCACGAGCAGTACTTC
>TRBV29-1|.|.|11|TRBJ2-1
CSSTSSDEQFF
TGCAGCTCCACTTCCTCCGATGAGCAGTTCTTC
>TRBV19|TRBD1|.|15|TRBJ1-1
CASKMDRGKNTEAFF
TGTGCCAGTAAGATGGACAGGGGGAAGAATACTGAAGCTTTCTTT
>TRBV28|.|few|13|TRBJ1-2
CASSDRANYGYTF
TGTGCCAGCAGCGACAGAGCTAACTATGGCTACACCTTC
>TRBV9|.|.|15|TRBJ1-2
CASSVSGGAPYGYTF
TGTGCCAGCAGCGTTAGCGGGGGTGCCCCGTATGGCTACACCTTC
>TRBV2|.|.|14|TRBJ1-5
CASNDRSSNQPQHF
TGTGCCAGCAATGATCGATCGAGCAATCAGCCCCAGCATTTT
>TRBV4-1|.|.|15|TRBJ2-2
CASSREAANTGELFF
TGCGCCAGCAGCCGAGAGGCAGCGAACACCGGGGAGCTGTTTTTT
>TRBV7-8|.|.|15|TRBJ2-2
CASSDLNANTGELFF
TGTGCCAGCAGTGACTTAAATGCGAACACCGGGGAGCTGTTTTTT
>TRBV3-1/TRBV3-2|.|.|13|TRBJ2-5
CASSQVAQETQYF
TGTGCCAGCAGCCAAGTTGCCCAAGAGACCCAGTACTTC
>TRBV6-5|TRBD2|once|14|TRBJ2-7
CASSPAGGPYEQYF
TGTGCCAGCAGTCCAGCGGGGGGGCCGTACGAGCAGTACTTC
>TRBV4-2|.|.|15|TRBJ1-2
CASSQPWNPVDGYTF
TGTGCCAGCAGCCAACCCTGGAACCCCGTCGATGGCTACACCTTC
>TRBV10-2|.|.|14|TRBJ1-1
CASSVKDSNTEAFF
TGCGCCAGCAGTGTGAAGGATTCGAACACTGAAGCTTTCTTT
>TRBV7-9|TRBD1|.|14|TRBJ2-7
CASSFDRGVYEQYF
TGTGCCAGCAGCTTTGACAGGGGGGTCTACGAGCAGTACTTC
>TRBV6-2/TRBV6-3|.|.|14|TRBJ2-1
CASSYSAQGNEQFF
TGTGCCAGCAGTTACTCCGCTCAGGGGAATGAGCAGTTCTTC
>TRBV21-1|.|.|16|TRBJ1-2
CASSKADRDSGYGYTF
TGTGCCAGCAGCAAAGCCGACAGGGATTCGGGCTATGGCTACACCTTC
>TRBV7-8|.|once|16|TRBJ1-3
CASSEQGKRPGNTIYF
TGTGCCAGCAGCGAGCAGGGGAAACGGCCTGGAAACACCATATATTTT
>TRBV7-3|.|.|13|TRBJ1-2
CASSKDSYYGYTF
TGTGCCAGCAGCAAGGACAGCTACTATGGCTACACCTTC
>TRBV6-4|TRBD2|.|14|TRBJ2-3
CASSPAGGTDTQYF
TGTGCCAGCAGTCCAGCGGGGGGAACAGATACGCAGTATTTT
>TRBV7-2|TRBD1|.|15|TRBJ2-1
CASSRGIFSYNEQFF
TGTGCCAGCTCCAGGGGGATTTTCTCCTACAATGAGCAGTTCTTC
>TRBV10-3|TRBD1|.|16|TRBJ2-7
CAISESLGTGEYEQYF
TGTGCCATCAGTGAGTCGCTCGGGACAGGTGAATACGAGCAGTACTTC
>TRBV2|TRBD1|.|13|TRBJ1-1
CASSGDRGTEAFF
TGTGCCAGCAGTGGTGACAGGGGGACTGAAGCTTTCTTT
>TRBV6-4|TRBD2|.|15|TRBJ2-1
CASSVNSGDYNEQFF
TGTGCCAGCAGTGTGAATAGCGGGGACTACAATGAGCAGTTCTTC
>TRBV18|TRBD1|.|16|TRBJ2-7
CASSSGTGVSSYEQYF
TGTGCCAGCTCATCCGGGACAGGGGTAAGCTCCTACGAGCAGTACTTC
>TRBV28|TRBD1|.|14|TRBJ1-2
CASLRRDRYYGYTF
TGTGCCAGTCTTAGAAGGGACAGATACTATGGCTACACCTTC
>TRBV5-1|.|.|15|TRBJ2-2
CASSIRESGRGELFF
TGCGCCAGCAGCATTCGGGAGTCAGGTCGAGGGGAGCTGTTTTTT
>TRBV27|.|.|10|TRBJ1-2
CASRGNGYTF
TGTGCCAGTCGGGGGAATGGCTACACCTTC
>TRBV5-5|.|.|13|TRBJ1-5
CASSRDTNQPQHF
TGTGCCAGCAGCAGGGACACCAATCAGCCCCAGCATTTT
>TRBV9|TRBD2|.|13|TRBJ2-3
CASSLGLGDTQYF
TGTGCCAGCAGCCTAGGACTAGGGGATACGCAGTATTTT
>TRBV4-1|.|.|12|TRBJ1-2
CASSQEGAVYTF
TGCGCCAGCAGCCAAGAGGGGGCGGTCTACACCTTC
>TRBV2|.|.|14|TRBJ2-2
CASTGRTNTGELFF
TGTGCCAGCACCGGGCGTACGAACACCGGGGAGCTGTTTTTT
>TRBV7-9|TRBD1|.|16|TRBJ1-1
CASSLGQGVGNTEAFF
TGTGCCAGCAGCCTCGGACAGGGGGTGGGGAACACTGAAGCTTTCTTT
>TRBV5-4|.|.|14|TRBJ1-3
CASSLAGAGNTIYF
TGTGCCAGCAGCTTAGCAGGGGCAGGAAACACCATATATTTT
>TRBV7-2|.|.|13|TRBJ1-1
CASSLSFRTEAFF
TGTGCCAGCAGCTTAAGTTTTCGCACTGAAGCTTTCTTT
>TRBV29-1|.|.|13|TRBJ1-3
CSARSHSGNTIYF
TGCAGCGCCCGGTCCCACTCTGGAAACACCATATATTTT
>TRBV5-6|.|once|16|TRBJ1-2
CASSLGGGDGGYGYTF
TGTGCCAGCAGCTTGGGCGGAGGGGACGGCGGCTATGGCTACACCTTC
>TRBV19|TRBD1|.|14|TRBJ1-5
CASRGQVSNQPQHF
TGTGCCAGTAGGGGACAGGTTAGCAATCAGCCCCAGCATTTT
>TRBV4-3|.|.|14|TRBJ1-2
CASGMTASNYGYTF
TGCGCCAGCGGTATGACAGCCAGCAACTATGGCTACACCTTC
>TRBV27|.|.|15|TRBJ1-6
CASSPRRVGNSPLHF
TGTGCCAGCAGTCCCCGCAGGGTGGGGAATTCACCCCTCCACTTT